This entry lists 22 T cell receptor beta chains sequenced from one sample in a study of shared clonotypes between healthy human individuals. Data came from immunoSEQ multiplex PCR; TCRdb stores just in-frame clones and leaves some out. Of more than 2,000,000 clones listed, more than 90% are singletons. Sequencing was performed on naive CD4+ T cells sorted from blood. Specified subset: CD45RA+ positively selected. These receptors came from a man younger than 35 in good health.

The chain links TRBV19 to TRBJ1-5; the D is unclear. Trimming removed 3 bases from V and 3 bases from J, with 9 bases in between. This CDR3 is built from 14 residues. From germline, CDR1 is LNHDA and CDR2 SQIVND (reference sequence). CDR3 nucleotide sequence: TGTGCCAGTAGTATTTTGTCGGACAATCAGCCCCAGCATTTT. Protein: CASSILSDNQPQHF.

The CDR3 DNA is TGTGCCAGCAGCGTTAGGAAGACGACAGGGGATAGTATCTACGAGCAGTACTTC. Protein product: CASSVRKTTGDSIYEQYF. This sequence joins TRBV7-8 and TRBJ2-7; TRBD1 matches at 8 bases. V lost 5 bases and J lost 3; bases outside the gene matches: 18. CDR3 length: 18 residues. Germline-derived CDR1 and CDR2 are SGHVS and FQNEAQ.

V usage is TRBV9 and J usage is TRBJ2-7; 8 bases map to TRBD2. Germline V gene lookup returns CDR1 SGDLS and CDR2 YYNGEE. There are 14 residues in the CDR3. V was clipped by 2 bases and J by 4 bases; unmatched bases: 5. The CDR3 here is CASSVSGSVYEQYF. CDR3 coding DNA: TGTGCCAGCAGCGTCAGCGGGAGCGTGTACGAGCAGTACTTC.

To note about this clone: This CDR3 is also generated by other DNA sequences in the sample. The chain joins TRBV2 to TRBJ2-3; perhaps TRBD2 as D (5 bases). The V gene lost 4 bases and the J gene lost 1 base, with 9 bases spanning the gap. From germline, CDR1 is SNHLY and CDR2 FYNNEI. CDR3 size: 14 residues. The CDR3 loop is CASSVGRGTDTQYF. CDR3 in DNA: TGTGCCAGCAGTGTCGGGCGGGGCACAGATACGCAGTATTTT.

The chain recombines TRBV10-3 with TRBJ2-2, with 8 bases fitting TRBD2. Trimming at V came to 0 bases and at J to 6 bases, leaving 3 bases not matched to a gene. Germline-derived CDR1 and CDR2 are ENHRY and SYGVKD. The CDR3 runs 15 residues. The CDR3 bases are TGTGCCATCAGTGAGTCGGGGACTAGTGCCGGGGAGCTGTTTTTT. It specifies CAISESGTSAGELFF.

With regard to this clone: The sample carries other DNA sequences with the same CDR3. The chain recombines TRBV7-9 with TRBJ1-5, with TRBD1 as a possible D gene (6 bases). Germline loops: CDR1 SEHNR, CDR2 FQNEAQ (reference sequence). This CDR3 comprises 13 residues. Trimming removed 5 bases at V and 4 bases at J, with 9 bases between. CDR3 DNA sequence: TGTGCCAGCAGCCTAGGACAGAATCAGCCCCAGCATTTT. Its protein is CASSLGQNQPQHF.

This chain links TRBV7-9 with TRBJ2-1; TRBD1 matches 9 bases. CDR3 length: 15 residues. Trimming removed 5 bases from V and 7 bases from J; junction bases left unmatched: 9. CDR1 is SEHNR and CDR2 is FQNEAQ in the germline V gene (reference sequence). DNA of the CDR3: TGTGCCAGCAGCCCTTGGGGGACAGGGTCGAATGAGCAGTTCTTC. Its protein product is CASSPWGTGSNEQFF.

The J gene is TRBJ2-2, the V gene TRBV9, with D possibly being TRBD1 or TRBD2 (6 bases each). V was clipped by 0 bases and J by 4 bases, with 19 bases between them. This CDR3 region has 18 residues. The germline gives CDR1 SGDLS, CDR2 YYNGEE. The CDR3 bases are TGTGCCAGCAGCGTAGATTCCCGAAGGGGGGTAAGCACCGGGGAGCTGTTTTTT. This codes for CASSVDSRRGVSTGELFF.

On this clone: This CDR3 is also generated by other DNA sequences in the sample. V and J are TRBV18 and TRBJ2-7, with 9 bases aligning to TRBD1. This CDR3 spans 14 amino acids. Germline V gene lookup returns CDR1 KGHSH and CDR2 LQKENI. J lost 4 bases, V lost 3 bases, and 4 bases had no gene match. CDR3 in DNA: TGTGCCAGCTCACCCCGACAGGGGGAGTACGAGCAGTACTTC. Its translation: CASSPRQGEYEQYF.

J is TRBJ1-1 and V is TRBV23-1; D is ambiguous. TRBV23-1 falls under the ORF class, with uncertain function. The CDR3 runs 16 residues. V lost 7 bases to trimming and J lost 4 bases, with 22 bases between them. The CDR3 DNA follows: TGCGCCAGCACTCCCCGATTCTCGGGGTCCCGCACTGAAGCTTTCTTT. Its translation is CASTPRFSGSRTEAFF.

This chain links TRBV23-1 with TRBJ1-1; no definite D call. TRBV23-1 is an ORF, with its function uncertain. This CDR3 comprises 17 residues. The V end lost 3 bases, the J end lost 0 bases, and 17 bases lay between the germline ends. CDR3 in DNA: TGCGCCAGCAGTCAGCCCCCGCCTTCTCCCATGAACACTGAAGCTTTCTTT. Residues: CASSQPPPSPMNTEAFF.

The chain has TRBV5-8 and TRBJ2-1; TRBD2 agrees at 9 bases. The CDR3 consists of 13 residues. Losses at the gene ends were 3 bases for V and 9 bases for J; bases not matched to a gene: 4. From germline, CDR1 is SGHTS and CDR2 YDEGEE. For the CDR3, the DNA is TGTGCCAGCAGCTCACGGACTAGCGCTGAGCAGTTCTTC. It yields the protein CASSSRTSAEQFF.

The chain is built from TRBV6-1 and TRBJ2-2, with 11 bases fitting TRBD2. Germline trimming cut 11 bases from V and 5 bases from J; bases unmatched to any gene: 10. The CDR3 runs 15 residues. In germline, CDR1 is MNHNS, CDR2 SASEGT. As DNA, the CDR3 is TGTGCCCGCACTCCCCTAGCGGGAGGAACCGGGGAGCTGTTTTTT. It specifies CARTPLAGGTGELFF.

V and J are TRBV19 and TRBJ2-6; D is undetermined. The CDR3 has 14 residues. Trimming removed 5 bases from V and 0 bases from J, with 5 bases in between. Germline loops: CDR1 LNHDA, CDR2 SQIVND (reference sequence). Here the CDR3 reads CASSQVSGANVLTF. The CDR3 coding sequence is TGTGCCAGTAGTCAGGTCTCTGGGGCCAACGTCCTGACTTTC.

The J gene is TRBJ1-1, the V gene TRBV5-4, with D possibly TRBD1 on 6 matching bases. The CDR3 sequence is 16 residues long. V lost 0 bases, J lost 5 bases, and 17 bases lay in between. Germline V gene data show CDR1 as SGHNT and CDR2 as YYREEE (reference sequence). The CDR3 DNA is TGTGCCAGCAGCTTGGGGCTCTCAGGGGCCCAGACTGAAGCTTTCTTT. It translates to CASSLGLSGAQTEAFF.

Points on this clone: One end of the junction is discordant with germline, which a read error may explain. V gene TRBV7-9 combines with J gene TRBJ1-2; 8 nucleotides agree with TRBD1. Germline V gene sequence: CDR1 SEHNR, CDR2 FQNEAQ (reference sequence). There are 16 residues in the CDR3. The CDR3 DNA is TGTGCCAGCAGCGTAGCCGGGACAGGTACTAACTATGGCTACACCTTC. This gives the protein CASSVAGTGTNYGYTF. Complete variable domain (other parts from reference TRBV7-9 and TRBJ1-2): DTGVSQNPRHKITKRGQNVTFRCDPISEHNRLYWYRQTLGQGPEFLTYFQNEAQLEKSRLLSDRFSAERPKGSFSTLEIQRTEQGDSAMYLCASSVAGTGTNYGYTFGSGTRLTVV.

V usage is TRBV4-1 and J usage is TRBJ1-1; maybe TRBD1 (6 bases). The V gene lost 0 bases and the J gene lost 4 bases, with 12 bases spanning the gap. Germline V gene sequence: CDR1 MGHRA, CDR2 YSYEKL. The CDR3 runs to 15 residues. The CDR3 is CASSQDPVGGTEAFF. In DNA, the CDR3 is TGCGCCAGCAGCCAAGATCCGGTAGGGGGCACTGAAGCTTTCTTT.

This chain joins TRBV19 and TRBJ2-3, with 7 nucleotides matching TRBD1. This CDR3 comprises 15 residues. V trimming: 5 bases; J trimming: 4 bases; junction bases outside the gene matches: 9. Germline CDR1 reads LNHDA; CDR2 reads SQIVND (reference sequence). DNA of the CDR3: TGTGCCAGTAGTTGGGGACAGTTGGATTCAGATACGCAGTATTTT. Amino acids: CASSWGQLDSDTQYF.

This clone was counted a single time. The rearrangement uses TRBV4-3 and TRBJ2-4, with D perhaps matching TRBD1 (6 bases). Germline-derived CDR1 and CDR2 are LGHNA and YSLEER. The CDR3 runs 20 residues. V dropped 2 bases and J dropped 3 bases, with 26 bases sitting between them. In DNA, the CDR3 is TGCGCCAGCAGCCAATCCTCCGTGACAGGACCTTCACACGGCAAAAACATTCAGTACTTC. Protein sequence: CASSQSSVTGPSHGKNIQYF.

The J gene is TRBJ2-3, the V gene TRBV4-1, with D tentatively TRBD2 (6 bases). CDR3 size: 17 residues. V was pared by 3 bases and J by 4 bases, with 20 bases between. Germline loops: CDR1 MGHRA, CDR2 YSYEKL. CDR3 DNA sequence: TGCGCCAGCAGCCATGGACGGGGGTTTATCCTGCCAGATACGCAGTATTTT. This translates into CASSHGRGFILPDTQYF.

In DNA form, the CDR3 reads TGTGCCATCAGTGTTGAAGGAACCTATGGCTACACCTTC. Residues: CAISVEGTYGYTF. The chain joins TRBV10-3 to TRBJ1-2; D ambiguous. V dropped 4 bases and J dropped 4 bases, with 10 bases sitting between them. CDR1 is ENHRY and CDR2 is SYGVKD in the germline V gene. CDR3 length: 13 amino acids.

This clone appeared once. Other DNA sequences from this sample encode an identical CDR3 as well. This chain joins TRBV5-1 and TRBJ2-3; D uncertain. The germline gives CDR1 SGHRS, CDR2 YFSETQ. The length of the CDR3 is 14 residues. The ends were cut back, 1 base at V and 2 bases at J, with 8 bases in the middle. The CDR3 reads CASSLWGDTDTQYF. The CDR3 DNA reads TGCGCCAGCAGCTTGTGGGGTGACACAGATACGCAGTATTTT.